This TCR beta chain is drawn from a study of read filtering for tumor transcriptome and immune sequencing. Study-wide background: The cohort had some 17 men and roughly 13 women aged roughly 47 to 80, mean approximately 66 years. Roughly 8 patients were R-ISS I, 16 were R-ISS II, over 5 were R-ISS III.

Trimming shortened V by 5 bases and J by 5 bases, and 16 bases separated the two germline ends. The CDR3 has 15 amino acids. CDR1 is MDHEN and CDR2 is SYDVKM in the germline V gene. This clonotype was observed at least ten times. This library used roughly 430 ng RNA and molecular barcoded adaptors spanning alpha/delta and beta/gamma chains. TCRdb fed the reads into MiXCR, producing one record per CDR3 protein. The table has around 130,000 distinct CDR3 sequences, around 13% seen once. The V and J genes are TRBV28 and TRBJ2-1; D possibly uses TRBD1 or TRBD2 (5 bases each). The sequencing input was a population of CD138-negative cells sorted from bone marrow. This clonotype was sampled from a donor at least 40 years old with multiple myeloma. Here the CDR3 DNA reads TGTGCCAGCAGTCCCCCGGGGCAGGGCAACAATGAGCAGTTCTTC. It translates to CASSPPGQGNNEQFF.